The rows below give T cell receptor beta chains drawn from one sample of a study of PD-1 blockade in classical Hodgkin lymphoma. Profiling relied on immunoSEQ multiplex PCR, and the TCRdb table lists in-frame clones only, not all of them. In the table there are about 26,000 clones, around 70% of which are singletons. The specimen comprised peripheral blood mononuclear cells (PBMCs), sampled before the second cycle of nivolumab. These receptors all come from a human donor with classical Hodgkin lymphoma. Both conserved end residues are part of each CDR3. The order of the fields is D gene, clone size, V gene, J gene, CDR3 protein, CDR3 DNA. A D gene is named only where the DNA matches it firmly. The listing skips clone size in some rows; elsewhere it reads once, few, many or a size class.

>NA|NA|TRBV4-3|TRBJ2-2
CASSQDRGTGELFF
TGCGCCAGCAGCCAAGATCGAGGTACCGGGGAGCTGTTTTTT
>TRBD1|NA|TRBV28|TRBJ2-1
CASSPSGTGVDEQFF
TGTGCCAGCAGTCCCTCCGGGACAGGGGTCGATGAGCAGTTCTTC
>NA|NA|TRBV4-1|TRBJ1-2
CASSHRPETYGYTF
TGCGCCAGCAGCCACAGACCGGAAACCTATGGCTACACCTTC
>NA|NA|TRBV6-5|TRBJ2-1
CASSRFSSEQFF
TGTGCCAGCAGTCGATTCAGTTCTGAGCAGTTCTTC
>NA|NA|TRBV30|TRBJ2-1
CAWSSDYEQFF
TGTGCCTGGTCTAGTGACTATGAGCAGTTCTTC
>TRBD2|NA|TRBV7-2|TRBJ2-1
CASSLAGTSGNEQFF
TGTGCCAGCAGCTTAGCCGGGACTAGTGGCAATGAGCAGTTCTTC
>NA|few|TRBV6-1|TRBJ1-5
CASSGRLQGNQPQHF
TGTGCCAGCAGCGGGAGACTGCAGGGGAATCAGCCCCAGCATTTT
>NA|NA|TRBV27|TRBJ2-2
CASRVDRLNTGELFF
TGTGCCAGCAGAGTTGACAGGCTCAACACCGGGGAGCTGTTTTTT
>NA|NA|TRBV10-3|TRBJ1-6
CAISESVADSPLHF
TGTGCCATCAGTGAGTCGGTCGCAGACTCACCCCTCCACTTT
>NA|few|TRBV19|TRBJ2-2
CASSIDQAANTGELFF
TGTGCCAGTAGTATAGATCAAGCAGCTAACACCGGGGAGCTGTTTTTT
>NA|few|TRBV28|TRBJ2-2
CASIPNTGELFF
TGTGCCAGCATTCCGAACACCGGGGAGCTGTTTTTT
>TRBD2|NA|TRBV10-1|TRBJ2-1
CASSERRGGNNEQFF
TGCGCCAGCAGTGAGCGGCGGGGGGGAAACAATGAGCAGTTCTTC
>NA|NA|TRBV11-1|TRBJ2-2
CASSLAGTYANTGELFF
TGTGCCAGCAGCTTAGCCGGGACGTACGCGAACACCGGGGAGCTGTTTTTT
>NA|NA|TRBV5-1|TRBJ2-3
CASSLAGGASGTRDTQYF
TGCGCCAGCAGCTTGGCGGGGGGCGCTAGCGGCACCAGAGATACGCAGTATTTT
>TRBD2|NA|TRBV6-1|TRBJ2-4
CASSVTSGAVGIQYF
TGTGCCAGCAGTGTAACTAGCGGGGCGGTAGGCATTCAGTACTTC
>NA|NA|TRBV5-4|TRBJ2-3
CASNKQGPYTDTQYF
TGTGCCAGCAACAAACAGGGACCTTACACAGATACGCAGTATTTT
>TRBD2|NA|TRBV29-1|TRBJ2-6
CSVEDLAGFSSGANVLTF
TGCAGCGTTGAAGATCTAGCGGGGTTCTCCTCTGGGGCCAACGTCCTGACTTTC
>NA|NA|TRBV7-9|TRBJ1-2
CASSLSVGNYGYTF
TGTGCCAGCAGCTTAAGTGTGGGAAACTATGGCTACACCTTC
>TRBD1|medium-sized|TRBV6-5|TRBJ1-6
CASSYAPTGAESPLHF
TGTGCCAGCAGTTACGCACCTACAGGGGCTGAGTCACCCCTCCACTTT
>NA|NA|TRBV21-1|TRBJ2-5
CASSKVSRQETQYF
TGTGCCAGCAGCAAAGTCTCCCGACAAGAGACCCAGTACTTC
>NA|large|TRBV11-3|TRBJ2-7
CASSLEESDEQYF
TGTGCCAGCAGCTTAGAAGAATCTGACGAGCAGTACTTC
>NA|once|TRBV7-8|TRBJ1-5
CASSLEAGAQPQHF
TGTGCCAGCAGCTTAGAAGCAGGGGCCCAGCCCCAGCATTTT
>TRBD2|NA|TRBV10-2|TRBJ2-1
CASKQIPQWHRGGGGAYNEQFF
TGCGCCAGCAAGCAGATCCCCCAATGGCACAGGGGAGGCGGGGGGGCCTACAATGAGCAGTTCTTC
>TRBD1|medium-sized|TRBV29-1|TRBJ1-1
CSVADRGNTEAFF
TGCAGCGTTGCGGACAGGGGGAACACTGAAGCTTTCTTT
>TRBD2|NA|TRBV7-9|TRBJ2-5
CASSLERGAQETQYF
TGTGCCAGCAGCTTAGAGCGGGGGGCTCAAGAGACCCAGTACTTC
>NA|NA|TRBV7-2|TRBJ2-7
CASSFDPGEIYEQYF
TGTGCCAGCAGCTTCGACCCCGGTGAAATCTACGAGCAGTACTTC
>NA|once|TRBV4-1|TRBJ2-3
CASSQGLTYTDTQYF
TGCGCCAGCAGCCAAGGACTAACGTACACAGATACGCAGTATTTT